This T cell receptor (beta chain) was sequenced for a study of T cell changes during pregnancy in multiple sclerosis (dated by TCRdb to the late 2010s). Regarding the complete study: In women with multiple sclerosis, the researchers looked at how the T cell repertoire shifted as pregnancy progressed.

CDR1 is given as KGHSH and CDR2 as LQKENI, both from the germline V gene. From the cysteine through the phenylalanine, the CDR3 covers 15 amino acids. The kept DNA is CDR3 alone, 45 bases in frame from the first base. The V end loses 4 bases and the J end loses 2 bases, and a stretch of 12 bases separates them. To note about this clone: Its antigen is not yet known. No much larger clone exists at a distance of one base, and base qualities are not known.

The library came from the immunoSEQ multiplex PCR assay. TCRdb took over this immuneACCESS table, retaining in-frame rearrangements with V and J assigned. Such tables are incomplete; in checked studies, under half of the missing clones stem from an unresolved V gene, and the remainder is unexplained. This sample gives about 89,000 clones in total; roughly 93% of them show up just once. The ten most abundant clones make up around 0.86% of the sample. The sample was peripheral blood, taken in the third trimester of pregnancy. The clonotype comes from a female donor with multiple sclerosis, enrolled in a pregnancy study. This chain joins TRBV18 to TRBJ2-1; too little of a D gene remains to name it. The sequence in DNA is TGTGCCAGCTCACTACTCAACGTACCCTACAATGAGCAGTTCTTC. The encoded protein is CASSLLNVPYNEQFF. Supplemented by the reference TRBV18 and TRBJ2-1 proteins around the CDR3, the complete variable domain is NAGVMQNPRHLVRRRGQEARLRCSPMKGHSHVYWYRQLPEEGLKFMVYLQKENIIDESGMPKERFSAEFPKEGPSILRIQQVVRGDSAAYFCASSLLNVPYNEQFFGPGTRLTVL.